Given below is one T cell receptor beta chain in context. This sample was taken from a study of blood T cell repertoires in COVID-19. Study summary: Material from acute and convalescent COVID-19 was sourced from the United States, Italy and Spain. Sample material is recorded as cDNA or gDNA derived from T cells, B-cell-depleted T cells, or PBMCs.

Under the authors' procedure: Estimation of nucleated cell counts relied on the amplification of reference gene primers. Profiled with immunoSEQ multiplex PCR; TCRdb holds only in-frame clones, not every one. Clonal size and the V and J genes are those of that table, whereas D and trimming came from the DNA. The repertoire holds about 190,000 clones, 60% to 80% seen once, with 17% in the top ten. The CDR3 sequence is 16 residues long. Germline CDR1 reads SGHRS; CDR2 reads YFSETQ. V lost 4 bases, J lost 4 bases, and 17 bases lay in between. J is TRBJ2-2 and V is TRBV5-1, with D perhaps TRBD2 (6 bases). Sequencing used peripheral blood. The source is a man between 60 and 70 years old with active or convalescent COVID-19. Written as DNA, the CDR3 is TGCGCCAGCAGCCCCTTGGTAGCGGTCTCCACCGGGGAGCTGTTTTTT. It codes for CASSPLVAVSTGELFF.